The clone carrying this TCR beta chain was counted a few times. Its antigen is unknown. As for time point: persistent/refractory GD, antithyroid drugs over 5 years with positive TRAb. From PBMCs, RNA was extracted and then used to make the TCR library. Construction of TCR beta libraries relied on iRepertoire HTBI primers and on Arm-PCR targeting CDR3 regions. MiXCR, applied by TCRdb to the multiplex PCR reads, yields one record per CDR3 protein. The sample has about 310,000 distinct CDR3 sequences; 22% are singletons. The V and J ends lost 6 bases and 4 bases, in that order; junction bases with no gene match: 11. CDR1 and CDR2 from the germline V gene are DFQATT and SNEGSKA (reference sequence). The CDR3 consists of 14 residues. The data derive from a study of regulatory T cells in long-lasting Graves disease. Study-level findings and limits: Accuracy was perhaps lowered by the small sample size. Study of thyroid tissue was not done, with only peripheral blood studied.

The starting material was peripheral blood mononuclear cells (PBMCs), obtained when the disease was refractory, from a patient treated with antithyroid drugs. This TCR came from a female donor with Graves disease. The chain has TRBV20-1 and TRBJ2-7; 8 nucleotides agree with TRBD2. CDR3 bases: TGCAGTGCAAATTGGGCTAGCGGGTTGTACGAGCAGTACTTC. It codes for CSANWASGLYEQYF.